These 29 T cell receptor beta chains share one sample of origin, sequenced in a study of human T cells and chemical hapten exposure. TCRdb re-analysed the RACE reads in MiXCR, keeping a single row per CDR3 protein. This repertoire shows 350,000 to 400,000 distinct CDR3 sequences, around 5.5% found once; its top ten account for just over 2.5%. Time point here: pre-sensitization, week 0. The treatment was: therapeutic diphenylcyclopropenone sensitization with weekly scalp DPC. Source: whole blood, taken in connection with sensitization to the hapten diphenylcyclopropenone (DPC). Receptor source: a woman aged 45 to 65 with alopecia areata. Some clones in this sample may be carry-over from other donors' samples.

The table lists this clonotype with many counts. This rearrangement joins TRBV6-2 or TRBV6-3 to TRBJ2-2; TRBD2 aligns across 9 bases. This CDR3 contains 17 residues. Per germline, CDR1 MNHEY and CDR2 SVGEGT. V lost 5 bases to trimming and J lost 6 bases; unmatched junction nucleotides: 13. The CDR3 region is CASSKPALAGRAGELFF. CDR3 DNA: TGTGCCAGCAGTAAACCCGCTCTAGCGGGAAGAGCCGGGGAGCTGTTTTTT.

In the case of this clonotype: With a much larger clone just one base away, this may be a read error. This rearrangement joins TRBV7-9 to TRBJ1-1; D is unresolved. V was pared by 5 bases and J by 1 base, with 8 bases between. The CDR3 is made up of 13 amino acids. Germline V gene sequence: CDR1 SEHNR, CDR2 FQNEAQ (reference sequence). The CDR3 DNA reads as TGTGCCAGCAGCATAAAGGGGAACACTGAAGCTTTCTTT. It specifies CASSIKGNTEAFF.

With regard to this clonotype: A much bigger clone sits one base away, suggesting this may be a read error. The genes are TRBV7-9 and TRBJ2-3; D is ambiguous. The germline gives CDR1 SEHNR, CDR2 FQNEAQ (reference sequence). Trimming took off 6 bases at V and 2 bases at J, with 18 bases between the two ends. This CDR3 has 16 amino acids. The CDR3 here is CASRKIQVLLTDTQYF. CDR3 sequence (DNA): TGTGCCAGCAGAAAAATTCAGGTGCTACTCACAGATACGCAGTATTTT.

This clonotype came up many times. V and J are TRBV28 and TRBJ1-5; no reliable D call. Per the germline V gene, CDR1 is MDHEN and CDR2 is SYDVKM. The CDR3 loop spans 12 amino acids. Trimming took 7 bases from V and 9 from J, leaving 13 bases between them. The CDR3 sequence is CASTLSEGPQHF. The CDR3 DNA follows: TGTGCCAGCACCCTTTCGGAGGGGCCCCAGCATTTT.

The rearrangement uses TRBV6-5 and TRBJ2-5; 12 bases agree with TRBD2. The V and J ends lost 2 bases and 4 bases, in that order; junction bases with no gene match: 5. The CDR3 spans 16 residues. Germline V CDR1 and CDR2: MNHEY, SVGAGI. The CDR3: CASSYVTSGGLETQYF. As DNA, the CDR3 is TGTGCCAGCAGTTACGTTACTAGCGGGGGGTTAGAGACCCAGTACTTC.

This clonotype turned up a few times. For the CDR3, the DNA is TGTGCCAGCTTCCGGTCCGGACTAGCGGGAGGGCCCCCCACAGATACGCAGTATTTT. Translated, it gives CASFRSGLAGGPPTDTQYF. J is TRBJ2-3 and V is TRBV7-2, with 15 nucleotides matching TRBD2. The V gene's germline CDR1 is SGHTA and CDR2 FQGNSA. This CDR3 spans 19 amino acids. The ends lost 8 bases at V and 2 bases at J; junction bases unmatched: 14. Full variable domain (missing parts from reference TRBV7-2 and TRBJ2-3): GAGVSQSPSNKVTEKGKDVELRCDPISGHTALYWYRQSLGQGLEFLIYFQGNSAPDKSGLPSDRFSAERTGGSVSTLTIQRTQQEDSAVYLCASFRSGLAGGPPTDTQYFGPGTRLTVL.

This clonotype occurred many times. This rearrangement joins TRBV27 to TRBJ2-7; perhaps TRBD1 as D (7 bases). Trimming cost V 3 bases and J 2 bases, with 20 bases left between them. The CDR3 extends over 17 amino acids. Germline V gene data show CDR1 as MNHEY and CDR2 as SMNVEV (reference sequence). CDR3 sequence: CASSFRGTANRPYEQYF. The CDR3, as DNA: TGTGCCAGCAGTTTCCGCGGGACAGCGAATCGCCCCTACGAGCAGTACTTC.

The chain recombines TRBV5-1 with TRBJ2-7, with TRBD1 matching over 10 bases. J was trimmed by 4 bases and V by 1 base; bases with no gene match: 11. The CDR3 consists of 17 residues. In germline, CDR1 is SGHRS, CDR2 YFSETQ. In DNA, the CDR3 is TGCGCCAGCAGCTTGAGGAGTGGGGGACAGGGGCGTTACGAGCAGTACTTC. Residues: CASSLRSGGQGRYEQYF.

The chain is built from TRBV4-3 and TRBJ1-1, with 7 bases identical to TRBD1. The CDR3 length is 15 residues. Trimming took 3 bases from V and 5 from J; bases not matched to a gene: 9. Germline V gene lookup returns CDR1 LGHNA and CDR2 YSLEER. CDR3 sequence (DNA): TGCGCCAGCAGCCAGCAAGTCAGGGGGGGGACTGAAGCTTTCTTT. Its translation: CASSQQVRGGTEAFF.

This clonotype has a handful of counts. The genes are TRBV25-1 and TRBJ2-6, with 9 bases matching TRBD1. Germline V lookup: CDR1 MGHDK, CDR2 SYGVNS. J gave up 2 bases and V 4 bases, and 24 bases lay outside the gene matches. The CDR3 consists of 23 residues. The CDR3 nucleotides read TGTGCCAGCAGTGTCAAAGGGTACGTTAGGGACAGGGAAGCCTCCGCTGGGGCCAACGTCCTGACTTTC. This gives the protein CASSVKGYVRDREASAGANVLTF. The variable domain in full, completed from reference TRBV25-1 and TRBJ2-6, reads EADIYQTPRYLVIGTGKKITLECSQTMGHDKMYWYQQDPGMELHLIHYSYGVNSTEKGDLSSESTVSRIRTEHFPLTLESARPSHTSQYLCASSVKGYVRDREASAGANVLTFGAGSRLTVL.

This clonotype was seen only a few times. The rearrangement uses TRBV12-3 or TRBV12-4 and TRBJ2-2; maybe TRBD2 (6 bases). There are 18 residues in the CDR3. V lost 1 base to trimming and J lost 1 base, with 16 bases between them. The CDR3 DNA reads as TGTGCCAGCAGTTTAGTGGGGCGTGGGGGGATGAACACCGGGGAGCTGTTTTTT. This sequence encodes CASSLVGRGGMNTGELFF.

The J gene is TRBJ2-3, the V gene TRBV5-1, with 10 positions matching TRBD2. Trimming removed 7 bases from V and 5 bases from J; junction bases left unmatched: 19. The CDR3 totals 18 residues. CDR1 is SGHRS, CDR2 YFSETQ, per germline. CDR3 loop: CASRTNQLAGPFIDTQYF. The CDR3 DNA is TGCGCCAGCCGAACGAACCAACTAGCGGGGCCGTTTATAGATACGCAGTATTTT.

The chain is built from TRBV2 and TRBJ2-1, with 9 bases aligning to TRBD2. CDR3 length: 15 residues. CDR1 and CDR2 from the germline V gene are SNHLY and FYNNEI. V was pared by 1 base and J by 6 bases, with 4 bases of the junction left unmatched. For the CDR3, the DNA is TGTGCCAGCAGTGAAGGGCTAGCGGGACCCAATGAGCAGTTCTTC. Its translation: CASSEGLAGPNEQFF.

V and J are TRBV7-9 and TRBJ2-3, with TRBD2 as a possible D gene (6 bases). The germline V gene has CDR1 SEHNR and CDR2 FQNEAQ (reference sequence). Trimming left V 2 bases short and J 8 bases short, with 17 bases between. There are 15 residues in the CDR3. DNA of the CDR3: TGTGCCAGCAGCTTATGGCAGGAGGGACGGGTTACGCAGTATTTT. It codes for CASSLWQEGRVTQYF.

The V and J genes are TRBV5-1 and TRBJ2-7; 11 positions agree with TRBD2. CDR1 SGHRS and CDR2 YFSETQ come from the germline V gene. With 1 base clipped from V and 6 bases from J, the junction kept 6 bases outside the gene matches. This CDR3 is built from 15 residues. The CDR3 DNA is TGCGCCAGCAGCTTGCTTAGCGGGAGGGGGGGCGAGCAGTACTTC. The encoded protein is CASSLLSGRGGEQYF.

The DNA for the CDR3 is TGTGCCTGGAGTGTAGGTGGATTGGGTCAGCCCCAGCATTTT. It translates to CAWSVGGLGQPQHF. The chain carries TRBV30 and TRBJ1-5; D is unclear. This CDR3 has 14 residues. In germline, CDR1 is GTSNPN, CDR2 SVGIG (reference sequence). Trimming left V 0 bases short and J 6 bases short, with 12 bases between. Full variable domain (missing parts from reference TRBV30 and TRBJ1-5): SQTIHQWPATLVQPVGSPLSLECTVEGTSNPNLYWYRQAAGRGLQLLFYSVGIGQISSEVPQNLSASRPQDRQFILSSKKLLLSDSGFYLCAWSVGGLGQPQHFGDGTRLSIL.

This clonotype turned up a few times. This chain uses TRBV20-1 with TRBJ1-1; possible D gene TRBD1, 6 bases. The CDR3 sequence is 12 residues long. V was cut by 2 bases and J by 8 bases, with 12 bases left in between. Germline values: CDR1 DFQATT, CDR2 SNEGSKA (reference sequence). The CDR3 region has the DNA TGCAGTGCTAGACAGGGGCGGGGGGAAGCTTTCTTT. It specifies CSARQGRGEAFF.

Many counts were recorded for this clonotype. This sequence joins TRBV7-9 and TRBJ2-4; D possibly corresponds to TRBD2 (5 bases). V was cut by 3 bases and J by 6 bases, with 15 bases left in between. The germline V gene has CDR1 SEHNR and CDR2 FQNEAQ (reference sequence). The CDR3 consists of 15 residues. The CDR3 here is CASSLGYGESNIQYF. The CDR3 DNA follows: TGTGCCAGCAGCTTGGGGTACGGGGAATCAAACATTCAGTACTTC.

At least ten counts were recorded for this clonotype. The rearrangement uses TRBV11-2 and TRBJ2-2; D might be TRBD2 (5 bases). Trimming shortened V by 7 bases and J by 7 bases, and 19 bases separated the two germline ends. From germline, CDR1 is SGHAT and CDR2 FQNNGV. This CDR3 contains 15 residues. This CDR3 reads CASTYVHGGHGELFF. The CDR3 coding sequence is TGTGCCAGCACCTACGTACACGGCGGGCACGGGGAGCTGTTTTTT. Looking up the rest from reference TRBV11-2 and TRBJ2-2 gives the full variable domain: EAGVAQSPRYKIIEKRQSVAFWCNPISGHATLYWYQQILGQGPKLLIQFQNNGVVDDSQLPKDRFSAERLKGVDSTLKIQPAKLEDSAVYLCASTYVHGGHGELFFGEGSRLTVL.

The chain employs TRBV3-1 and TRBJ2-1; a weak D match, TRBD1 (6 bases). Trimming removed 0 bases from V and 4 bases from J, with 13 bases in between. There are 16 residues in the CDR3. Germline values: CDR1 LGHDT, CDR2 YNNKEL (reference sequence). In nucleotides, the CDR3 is TGTGCCAGCAGCCAAGATATCAGGGGTGAATACAATGAGCAGTTCTTC. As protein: CASSQDIRGEYNEQFF.

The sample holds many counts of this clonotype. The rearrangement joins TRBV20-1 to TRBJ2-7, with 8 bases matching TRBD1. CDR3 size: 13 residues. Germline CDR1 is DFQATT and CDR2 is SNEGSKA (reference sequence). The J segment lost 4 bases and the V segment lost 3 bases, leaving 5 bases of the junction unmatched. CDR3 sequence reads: CSASEDREYEQYF. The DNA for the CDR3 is TGCAGTGCTAGCGAGGACAGGGAATACGAGCAGTACTTC.

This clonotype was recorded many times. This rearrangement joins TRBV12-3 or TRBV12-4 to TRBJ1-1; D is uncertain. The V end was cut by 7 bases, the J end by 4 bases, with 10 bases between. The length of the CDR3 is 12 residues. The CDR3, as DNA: TGTGCCAGCACCCTATGGGGCACTGAAGCTTTCTTT. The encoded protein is CASTLWGTEAFF.

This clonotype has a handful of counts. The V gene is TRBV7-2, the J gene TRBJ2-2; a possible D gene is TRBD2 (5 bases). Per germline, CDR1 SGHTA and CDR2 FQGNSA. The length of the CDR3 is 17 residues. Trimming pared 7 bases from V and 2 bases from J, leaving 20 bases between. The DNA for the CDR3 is TGTGCCAGCACATACTTACGGACGGAGGTTAACACCGGGGAGCTGTTTTTT. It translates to CASTYLRTEVNTGELFF. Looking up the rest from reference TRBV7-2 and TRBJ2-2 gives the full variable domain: GAGVSQSPSNKVTEKGKDVELRCDPISGHTALYWYRQSLGQGLEFLIYFQGNSAPDKSGLPSDRFSAERTGGSVSTLTIQRTQQEDSAVYLCASTYLRTEVNTGELFFGEGSRLTVL.

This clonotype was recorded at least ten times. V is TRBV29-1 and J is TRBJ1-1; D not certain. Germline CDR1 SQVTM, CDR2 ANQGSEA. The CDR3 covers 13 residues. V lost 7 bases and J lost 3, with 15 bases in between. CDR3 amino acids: CSAHREPDTEAFF. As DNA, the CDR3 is TGCAGCGCCCACAGAGAGCCTGACACTGAAGCTTTCTTT.

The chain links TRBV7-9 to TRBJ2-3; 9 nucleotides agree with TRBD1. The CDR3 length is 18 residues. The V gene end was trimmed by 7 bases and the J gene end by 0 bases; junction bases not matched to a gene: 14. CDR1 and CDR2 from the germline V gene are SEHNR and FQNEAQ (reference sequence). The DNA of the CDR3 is TGTGCCAGCACCAGACAGGGGGAAAGTTTGTCTAGCACAGATACGCAGTATTTT. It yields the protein CASTRQGESLSSTDTQYF.

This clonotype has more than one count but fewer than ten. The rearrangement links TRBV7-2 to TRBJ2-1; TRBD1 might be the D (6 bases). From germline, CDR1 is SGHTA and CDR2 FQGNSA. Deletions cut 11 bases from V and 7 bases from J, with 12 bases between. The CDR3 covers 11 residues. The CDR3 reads CADAQGNEQFF. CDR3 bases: TGTGCCGACGCCCAGGGGAATGAGCAGTTCTTC.

The CDR3, as DNA: TGTGCCAGCAGTTACCAGCATTTCTCCTACGAGCAGTACTTC. Protein product: CASSYQHFSYEQYF. V usage is TRBV6-2 or TRBV6-3 and J usage is TRBJ2-7; D uncertain. The CDR3 totals 14 residues. The germline V gene has CDR1 MNHEY and CDR2 SVGEGT. Between the trimmed V and J ends, which lost 2 bases and 0 bases, there was a span of 8 bases.

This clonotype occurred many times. The CDR3 spells CASSQDLAGKRNEQFF. For the CDR3, the DNA is TGCGCCAGCAGCCAAGATTTAGCGGGGAAGAGAAATGAGCAGTTCTTC. V usage is TRBV4-1 and J usage is TRBJ2-1; 8 bases fit TRBD2. The CDR3 consists of 16 residues. V lost 0 bases and J lost 7; bases outside the gene matches: 8. Germline V gene data show CDR1 as MGHRA and CDR2 as YSYEKL.

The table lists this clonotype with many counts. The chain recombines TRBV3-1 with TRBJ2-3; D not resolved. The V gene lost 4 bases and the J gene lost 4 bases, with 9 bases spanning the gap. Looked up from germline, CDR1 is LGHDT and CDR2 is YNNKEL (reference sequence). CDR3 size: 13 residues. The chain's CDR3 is CASSRLDADTQYF. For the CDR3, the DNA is TGTGCCAGCAGCCGGTTAGATGCAGATACGCAGTATTTT.